This T cell receptor beta chain originates from a study of cytomegalovirus exposure and HLA in healthy donors. The length of the CDR3 is 13 residues. The germline V and J ends were trimmed by 2 bases and 6 bases, with 11 bases remaining between them. Germline V lookup: CDR1 GTSNPN, CDR2 SVGIG (reference sequence). Primers: 60 Vbeta forward and 13 Jbeta reverse. TCRdb's copy holds only in-frame clones and misses some; the assay was immunoSEQ multiplex PCR. The repertoire consists of approximately 70,000 clones, with roughly 64% occurring once and the leading ten covering 6.5% to 8%. This clone was recorded a few times.

Sequenced sample: PBMCs. The clonotype comes from a man aged 35 to 55 in good health and CMV-seropositive. This chain connects TRBV30 to TRBJ1-5, with D possibly TRBD1 on 6 matching bases. CDR3 loop: CAWSPGGSQPQHF. The DNA of the CDR3 is TGTGCCTGGAGTCCGGGGGGCTCTCAGCCCCAGCATTTT.